One and the same sample provided the 7 T cell receptor beta chains below, sequenced in a study of early T cells in non-severe SARS-CoV-2 infection. TCRdb re-analysed the 5' RACE reads in MiXCR, keeping a single row per CDR3 protein. The repertoire includes fewer than 65,000 distinct CDR3 sequences, over 4.5% of them detected once, and around 3.4% sits in the top ten. Material: whole blood, obtained at baseline. These receptors came from an adult who was a healthcare worker with PCR-confirmed SARS-CoV-2 infection or an uninfected control (not recorded which).

This clonotype was counted ten times or more. CDR3 DNA sequence: TGTGCCAGCAGCCAAACAGGGGCCCTGAACACTGAAGCTTTCTTT. Translation gives CASSQTGALNTEAFF. The rearrangement uses TRBV6-6 and TRBJ1-1; TRBD1 aligns across 7 bases. V was pared by 6 bases and J by 0 bases, with 7 bases of the junction left unmatched. CDR1 and CDR2 (germline): MNHNY, SVGAGI (reference sequence). The length of the CDR3 is 15 residues.

This clonotype was seen many times. The chain employs TRBV29-1 and TRBJ2-7; D may be TRBD1 or TRBD2 (6 bases each). The CDR3 contains 12 residues. CDR1 is SQVTM and CDR2 is ANQGSEA in the germline V gene. Trimming took 4 bases from V and 7 from J, leaving 14 bases between them. The CDR3 DNA reads TGCAGCGTTGGAGGGGGGCAGAGGGAGCAGTACTTC. Encoded protein: CSVGGGQREQYF.

This chain connects TRBV6-1 to TRBJ2-2; D gene ambiguous. CDR1 is MNHNS and CDR2 is SASEGT in the germline V gene. The CDR3 covers 13 residues. Trimming pared 1 base from V and 4 bases from J, leaving 4 bases between. CDR3 sequence reads: CASSEVATGELFF. CDR3 sequence (DNA): TGTGCCAGCAGTGAAGTGGCCACCGGGGAGCTGTTTTTT.

This clonotype was observed many times. The CDR3 nucleotides read TGTGCCAGCAGCTCCGCCTATGGAAACACCATATATTTT. Protein sequence: CASSSAYGNTIYF. The chain has TRBV11-2 and TRBJ1-3, with D uncertain. This CDR3 has 13 residues. CDR1 and CDR2 (germline): SGHAT, FQNNGV. Trimming cost V 4 bases and J 3 bases, with 7 bases left between them.

This clonotype has ten or more counts. The chain uses TRBV20-1 and TRBJ2-7; 8 nucleotides line up with TRBD2. CDR1 is DFQATT and CDR2 is SNEGSKA in the germline V gene (reference sequence). This CDR3 has 15 amino acids. V was pared by 4 bases and J by 5 bases, with 13 bases of the junction left unmatched. The CDR3 sequence is CSAIMGSSGNHEQYF. The CDR3 DNA is TGCAGTGCTATTATGGGTAGTAGCGGGAATCACGAGCAGTACTTC.

The gene calls are TRBV10-2 and TRBJ1-1, with 7 bases lining up with TRBD1. Germline CDR1 is WSHSY and CDR2 is SAAADI. V lost 7 bases, J lost 3 bases, and 5 bases stayed unmatched. The CDR3 spans 13 residues. CDR3 nucleotide sequence: TGCGCCAGCATCGACAGGGAGGACACTGAAGCTTTCTTT. Amino acid sequence: CASIDREDTEAFF.

In its sample, this clonotype was seen many times. The chain recombines TRBV13 with TRBJ2-4, with TRBD1 identical over 8 bases. Unmatched junction bases numbered 7, after V lost 0 bases and J lost 6 bases. Germline values: CDR1 PRHDT, CDR2 FYEKMQ (reference sequence). This CDR3 has 16 amino acids. Written as DNA, the CDR3 is TGTGCCAGCAGCTTAGGGAAAGGACAGGGAACAAACATTCAGTACTTC. Translated, it gives CASSLGKGQGTNIQYF.